This T cell receptor (beta chain) was retrieved from a study of blood T cell repertoires in COVID-19. Study-wide context: There were acute and convalescent COVID-19 samples, and they came from the United States, Italy and Spain. T cells, B-cell-depleted T cells, or PBMCs provided the cDNA or gDNA that served as material.

In the original processing: Counts of nucleated cells, estimated from reference gene primer amplification, were obtained. This table comes from immunoSEQ multiplex PCR, and its TCRdb copy is limited to in-frame clones, with some not included. The V and J calls and clone size come from that table; D and trimming were worked out from the DNA. The table records about 88,000 clones, 90% of them present only once. Germline loops: CDR1 LNHDA, CDR2 SQIVND (reference sequence). J gave up 4 bases and V 5 bases, and 14 bases lay outside the gene matches. CDR3 size: 16 residues. The sequence came from a man aged 55 to 70 with acute or convalescent COVID-19. The source material was peripheral blood. The genes are TRBV19 and TRBJ2-7, with TRBD2 matching over 7 bases. The CDR3: CASSPRERDSLYEQYF. DNA of the CDR3: TGTGCCAGTAGTCCCCGCGAGCGGGATTCTCTGTACGAGCAGTACTTC.